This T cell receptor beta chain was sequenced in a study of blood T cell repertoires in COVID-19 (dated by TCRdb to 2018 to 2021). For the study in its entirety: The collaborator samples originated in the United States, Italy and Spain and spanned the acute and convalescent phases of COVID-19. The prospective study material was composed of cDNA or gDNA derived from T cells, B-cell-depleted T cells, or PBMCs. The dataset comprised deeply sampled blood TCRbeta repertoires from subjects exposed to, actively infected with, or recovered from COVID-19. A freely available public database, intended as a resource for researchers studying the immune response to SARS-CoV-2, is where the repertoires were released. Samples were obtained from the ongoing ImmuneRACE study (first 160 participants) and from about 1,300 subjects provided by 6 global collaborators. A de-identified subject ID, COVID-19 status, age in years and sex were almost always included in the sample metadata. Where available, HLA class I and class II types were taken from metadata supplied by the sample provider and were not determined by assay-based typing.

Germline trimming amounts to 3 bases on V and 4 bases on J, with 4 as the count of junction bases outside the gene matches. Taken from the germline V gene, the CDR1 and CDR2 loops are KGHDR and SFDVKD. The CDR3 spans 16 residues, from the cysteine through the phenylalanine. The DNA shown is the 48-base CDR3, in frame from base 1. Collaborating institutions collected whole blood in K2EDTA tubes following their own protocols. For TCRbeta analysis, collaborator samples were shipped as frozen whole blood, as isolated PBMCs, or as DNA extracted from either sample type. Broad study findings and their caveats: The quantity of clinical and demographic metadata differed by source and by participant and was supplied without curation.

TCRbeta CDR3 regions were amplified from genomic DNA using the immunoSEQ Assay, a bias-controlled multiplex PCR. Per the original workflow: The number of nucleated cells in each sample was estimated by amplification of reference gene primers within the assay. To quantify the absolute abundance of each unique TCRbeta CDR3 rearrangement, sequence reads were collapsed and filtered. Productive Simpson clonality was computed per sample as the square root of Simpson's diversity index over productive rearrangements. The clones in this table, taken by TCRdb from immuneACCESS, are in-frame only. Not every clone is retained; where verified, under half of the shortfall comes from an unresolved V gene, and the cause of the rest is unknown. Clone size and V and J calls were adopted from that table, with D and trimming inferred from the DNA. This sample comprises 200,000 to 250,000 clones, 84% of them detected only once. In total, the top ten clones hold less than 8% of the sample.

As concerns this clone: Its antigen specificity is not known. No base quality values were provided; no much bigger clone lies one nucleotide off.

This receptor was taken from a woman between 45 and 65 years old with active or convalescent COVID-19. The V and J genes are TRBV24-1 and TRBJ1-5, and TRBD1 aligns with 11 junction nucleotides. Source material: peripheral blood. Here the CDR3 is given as CATSDPGQGVNQPQHF. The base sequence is TGTGCCACCAGTGATCCGGGACAGGGGGTAAATCAGCCCCAGCATTTT.